This entry is about one T cell receptor (beta chain). No antigen is known for it. This sample is drawn from a study of T-cell memory formation after mild COVID-19. Broader study findings: The authors left the SARS-CoV-2 specificity of second-wave clones peaking on day 37 unconfirmed. CD8+ contracting clones occupied EMRA, while CD4+ ones occupied mainly CM and EM.

TCRdb itself ran the 5' RACE reads through MiXCR, one entry per CDR3 protein. Among about 320,000 distinct CDR3 sequences listed, roughly 13% were seen once. The germline V gene has CDR1 SGHRS and CDR2 YFSETQ. V was trimmed by 4 bases and J by 0 bases, leaving 17 bases between them. This CDR3 contains 16 residues. The source material was PBMCs or a T cell subset sorted from them (not recorded which). The sequence was obtained from a man in his late teens or twenties who had mild COVID-19 (a few samples of this study predate the infection). Cell type and time point are not known. The rearrangement links TRBV5-1 to TRBJ2-7; no reliable D call. This chain's CDR3 is CASSLTGGASSYEQYF. DNA of the CDR3: TGCGCCAGCAGCCTCACCGGTGGTGCGAGCTCCTACGAGCAGTACTTC. The full variable domain, its missing parts supplied by reference TRBV5-1 and TRBJ2-7, is KAGVTQTPRYLIKTRGQQVTLSCSPISGHRSVSWYQQTPGQGLQFLFEYFSETQRNKGNFPGRFSGRQFSNSRSEMNVSTLELGDSALYLCASSLTGGASSYEQYFGPGTRLTVT.